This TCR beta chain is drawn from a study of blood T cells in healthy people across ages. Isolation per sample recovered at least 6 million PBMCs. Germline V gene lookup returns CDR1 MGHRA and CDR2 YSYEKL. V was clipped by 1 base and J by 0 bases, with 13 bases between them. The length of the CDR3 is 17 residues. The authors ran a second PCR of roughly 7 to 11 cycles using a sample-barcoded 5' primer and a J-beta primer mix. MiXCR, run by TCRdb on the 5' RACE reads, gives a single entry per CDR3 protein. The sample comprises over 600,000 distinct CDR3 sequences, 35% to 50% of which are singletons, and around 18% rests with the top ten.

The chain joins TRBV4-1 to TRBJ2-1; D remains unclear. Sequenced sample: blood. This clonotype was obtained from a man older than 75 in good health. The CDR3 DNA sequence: TGCGCCAGCAGCCAAGTGAGGAGCTCCAGCTCCTACAATGAGCAGTTCTTC. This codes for CASSQVRSSSSYNEQFF.